Following are 9 T cell receptor beta chains from one sample sequenced in a study of blood T cell repertoires in COVID-19. Clones were sequenced by immunoSEQ multiplex PCR, and TCRdb holds only the in-frame ones, with some missing. This table has about 130,000 clones, 85% appearing once. Sample: peripheral blood. The receptors derive from a woman older than 75 with acute or convalescent COVID-19.

The gene calls are TRBV7-6 and TRBJ1-2; 9 bases match TRBD1. The CDR3 spans 15 residues. Germline values: CDR1 SGHVS, CDR2 FNYEAQ. V was pared by 4 bases and J by 2 bases, with 5 bases of the junction left unmatched. Written as DNA, the CDR3 is TGTGCCAGCAGCTCACCCGGGACAGGGAACTATGGCTACACCTTC. This encodes CASSSPGTGNYGYTF.

This chain joins TRBV5-1 and TRBJ1-2; a possible D gene is TRBD1 (5 bases). The CDR3 runs to 13 residues. Per germline, CDR1 SGHRS and CDR2 YFSETQ. The V end lost 4 bases, the J end lost 1 base, and 8 bases lay between the germline ends. The CDR3 DNA reads TGCGCCAGCAGCCCGGACATTAACTATGGCTACACCTTC. Translated: CASSPDINYGYTF.

The V and J genes are TRBV2 and TRBJ1-1, with unresolved D. Trimming pared 7 bases from V and 4 bases from J, leaving 19 bases between. Germline V gene lookup returns CDR1 SNHLY and CDR2 FYNNEI. There are 15 residues in the CDR3. CDR3 sequence reads: CASKTWPPRSTEAFF. CDR3 in DNA: TGTGCCAGCAAAACCTGGCCCCCCCGGAGCACTGAAGCTTTCTTT. Drawing the rest from reference TRBV2 and TRBJ1-1, the complete variable domain is EPEVTQTPSHQVTQMGQEVILRCVPISNHLYFYWYRQILGQKVEFLVSFYNNEISEKSEIFDDQFSVERPDGSNFTLKIRSTKLEDSAMYFCASKTWPPRSTEAFFGQGTRLTVV.

In its sample, this clone was seen once. The chain recombines TRBV4-1 with TRBJ1-6, with a weak D call TRBD1 (6 bases). The germline V gene encodes CDR1 MGHRA and CDR2 YSYEKL. The CDR3 has 15 residues. V shed 0 bases and J shed 10 bases, with 13 bases lying between them. DNA of the CDR3: TGCGCCAGCAGCCAAGATGCAGGGGCACGATCACCCCTCCACTTT. This translates into CASSQDAGARSPLHF.

The V and J genes are TRBV7-8 and TRBJ2-1, with 10 bases matching TRBD1. V dropped 8 bases and J dropped 9; count of bases not matched to a gene: 13. Germline V gene data show CDR1 as SGHVS and CDR2 as FQNEAQ. The CDR3 runs to 15 residues. The CDR3 DNA sequence: TGTGCCAGCCTAAACCGGGACAGGGGTCAGGGTGAGCAGTTCTTC. It is translated as CASLNRDRGQGEQFF.

The genes are TRBV27 and TRBJ1-5; possible D gene TRBD1, 5 bases. V lost 5 bases, J lost 6 bases, and 14 bases lay in between. Germline V gene sequence: CDR1 MNHEY, CDR2 SMNVEV (reference sequence). The CDR3 is made up of 14 amino acids. The CDR3 spells CASSLRRVGQPQHF. The CDR3 DNA reads as TGTGCCAGCAGTCTTCGCAGGGTAGGTCAGCCCCAGCATTTT.

This chain uses TRBV4-1 with TRBJ1-2; TRBD1 matches 7 bases. Losses at the gene ends were 2 bases for V and 5 bases for J; bases not matched to a gene: 11. CDR3 length: 16 residues. Germline lookup yields CDR1 MGHRA and CDR2 YSYEKL. This chain's CDR3 is CASSQPPGGKGYGYTF. CDR3 DNA: TGCGCCAGCAGCCAACCCCCAGGGGGGAAGGGATATGGCTACACCTTC.

The chain has TRBV5-1 and TRBJ1-6; 8 nucleotides line up with TRBD1. The germline V gene encodes CDR1 SGHRS and CDR2 YFSETQ. The CDR3 runs 16 residues. The J segment lost 8 bases and the V segment lost 1 base, leaving 8 bases of the junction unmatched. CDR3 region: CASSLQGASPHSPLHF. CDR3 DNA: TGCGCCAGCAGCTTGCAGGGGGCCTCTCCCCATTCACCCCTCCACTTT.

This clone was seen a handful of times. The chain has TRBV6-6 and TRBJ1-1; the D is unclear. The CDR3 spans 13 residues. V was shortened by 5 bases and J by 3 bases, with 10 bases between the two germline ends. Germline V gives CDR1 MNHNY, CDR2 SVGAGI (reference sequence). The CDR3 DNA is TGTGCCAGCAGTCGATCCGGGGACACTGAAGCTTTCTTT. This translates into CASSRSGDTEAFF.